This T cell receptor beta chain comes out of a study of blood T cell repertoires in COVID-19. As for the study in general: Material from acute and convalescent COVID-19 was sourced from the United States, Italy and Spain. Sources were T cells, B-cell-depleted T cells, or PBMCs; the material itself was cDNA or gDNA.

Germline V gene data show CDR1 as MDHEN and CDR2 as SYDVKM. The CDR3 totals 15 residues. J lost 6 bases, V lost 5 bases, and 11 bases had no gene match. Per the original methods: Amplification of reference gene primers was used by the study to estimate nucleated cell counts. Clones were sequenced by immunoSEQ multiplex PCR, and TCRdb holds only the in-frame ones, with some missing. That table supplies the V and J calls and clone size; D and trimming were determined from the DNA. The table records roughly 320,000 clones, around 84% of them present only once. This clone has just one count. The TCR sequence derives from a man aged 65 to 79 with acute or convalescent COVID-19. The chain couples TRBV28 to TRBJ2-7, with 9 bases matching TRBD1. Sequencing used peripheral blood. The CDR3 DNA reads TGTGCCAGCAGTAGGACCGGGACAGGGAGGTCCGAGCAGTACTTC. Translated: CASSRTGTGRSEQYF.